The clone carrying this T cell receptor beta chain was observed a few times. Other nucleotide sequences from this sample produce the same CDR3. These data are taken from a study of blood T cell repertoires in COVID-19. Study information: Samples taken during acute and convalescent COVID-19 were collected in the United States, Italy and Spain. PBMCs, B-cell-depleted T cells, or T cells were the source of the cDNA or gDNA that made up the material.

Original processing notes: Reference gene primer amplification gave nucleated cell count estimates. Clones were read by immunoSEQ multiplex PCR, and TCRdb kept only the in-frame ones, dropping some. The V and J calls and clone size are taken from that table; D and trimming were inferred from the DNA. Of some 150,000 clones in the sample, about 80% were seen once. V shed 3 bases and J shed 0 bases, with 3 bases lying between them. The CDR3 is 12 amino acids. The germline V gene has CDR1 SGHTA and CDR2 FQGNSA. Sequenced sample: peripheral blood. The TCR was taken from a man aged 55 to 70 with acute or convalescent COVID-19. The gene calls are TRBV7-2 and TRBJ2-7, with no clear D. In DNA, the CDR3 is TGTGCCAGCAGCTTGAGCTCCTACGAGCAGTACTTC. Residues: CASSLSSYEQYF.